This T cell receptor (beta chain) came from a study of vaccination effects on CD4 cells after COVID-19. Study-wide results and limits: Late in the post-vaccination period, infection-induced and vaccine-induced clones underwent marked clonal contraction.

V lost 2 bases and J 8 bases, leaving 12 bases between the germline ends. The CDR3 has 13 amino acids. Germline V gene sequence: CDR1 MNHEY, CDR2 SVGAGI. About this clone itself: Its antigen remains unidentified.

Measured with immunoSEQ multiplex PCR; TCRdb has only the in-frame clones, and not every one. The repertoire holds about 64,000 clones, with around 82% as singletons. Peptide-pool stimulation followed by sequencing identified expanded antigen-specific CD4+ clonotypes in the ViraFEST assay. On roughly day 10 of culture, CD4+ T cells were separated out. Participants received two doses of either the BNT162b2 or mRNA-1273 vaccine. Wells of two million PBMC each were grown with approximately 10 IU/ml IL-2 and about 10 ug/ml peptides. This chain joins TRBV6-5 and TRBJ1-2; perhaps TRBD1 as D (5 bases). Here the sequenced sample was CD4+ T cells from PBMCs cultured with HCoV-OC43 spike peptides, taken after COVID-19 vaccination. As for subset: HCoV-OC43 spike overlapping peptide pool stimulation. The sequence was obtained from a human donor who received a COVID-19 vaccine. CDR3 sequence: CASSYGQGGGYTF. CDR3 DNA sequence: TGTGCCAGCAGTTACGGGCAGGGCGGCGGCTACACCTTC.